A selection of T cell receptor beta chains follows, all from one sample in a study of tumor and adjacent non-tumor tissue in lung cancer. MiXCR, applied by TCRdb to the multiplex PCR reads, yields one record per CDR3 protein. The data hold roughly 200,000 distinct CDR3 sequences, with 71% observed a single time. Sequenced sample: lung tumor tissue. These receptors were collected from a man in his fifties or sixties with non-small cell lung cancer. Each CDR3 is given with its conserved first and last residue. A D gene is named only where the DNA matches it firmly. Size values are once, few and many counts, or a class for expanded clones, and some rows have none.

D	V	size	J	CDR3	DNA
-	TRBV11-2	-	TRBJ2-3	CASSLNPITDTHYF	TGTGCAAGCAGCTTAAACCCGATCACAGATACGCACTATTTT
-	TRBV20-1	-	TRBJ2-6	CSARRQGFSGDNVLTF	TGCAGTGCTAGGCGGCAGGGATTCTCTGGGGACAACGTCCTGACTTTC
-	TRBV11-2	-	TRBJ2-1	CAGTLDRGEYNEHFF	TGTGCCGGCACCCTGGATAGGGGAGAGTACAATGAGCATTTCTTC
TRBD1	TRBV4-3	-	TRBJ1-1	CASSTQGPNSEAFF	TGCGCCAGCAGCACACAGGGGCCTAACAGTGAAGCTTTCTTT
-	TRBV4-1	-	TRBJ2-1	CASSQDPGAYHNDQFF	TGCGCCAGCAGCCAAGATCCCGGGGCGTACCACAATGACCAGTTCTTC
-	TRBV6-9	-	TRBJ2-2	CASSYQRKWTWELFF	TGTGCCAGCAGTTATCAGCGGAAGTGGACCTGGGAGCTGTTTTTT
-	TRBV11-2	-	TRBJ2-6	CASSPTNSGATGANVLTF	TGTGCCAGCAGTCCAACTAACAGTGGAGCCACTGGGGCCAACGTCCTGACTTTC
-	TRBV6-9	-	TRBJ1-4	CASSYKYASGDEKLFF	TGTGCCAGCAGTTATAAGTACGCCTCGGGGGATGAAAAACTGTTTTTT
-	TRBV20-1	-	TRBJ2-7	CSASAVGTGEQYF	TGCAGTGCTAGCGCTGTAGGGACTGGAGAGCAATACTTC
-	TRBV20-1	many	TRBJ2-5	CSAQVAGALQETQYF	TGCAGTGCCCAAGTAGCCGGTGCTCTCCAAGAGACCCAGTACTTC
-	TRBV20-1	-	TRBJ1-3	CSVRYDTGGTIYF	TGCAGTGTTAGATATGATACGGGGGGCACCATATATTTT
-	TRBV5-6	-	TRBJ2-7	CASSIQGIYEQYF	TGTGCCAGCAGCATACAGGGTATCTACGAGCAGTACTTC
-	TRBV12-3/TRBV12-4	-	TRBJ1-1	CASSQGGSSEAFF	TGTGCCAGCAGCCAGGGTGGTTCCTCTGAAGCTTTCTTT
-	TRBV20-1	-	TRBJ1-1	CSARADKNTEAFF	TGCAGTGCTAGGGCGGACAAAAACACTGAAGCTTTCTTT
-	TRBV20-1	-	TRBJ1-1	CSANRAGVNTEAFF	TGCAGTGCTAACCGCGCAGGGGTGAACACTGAAGCTTTCTTT
TRBD1	TRBV20-1	few	TRBJ1-2	CSAGGQGDGYTF	TGCAGTGCTGGAGGACAGGGAGATGGCTACACCTTC
-	TRBV20-1	once	TRBJ1-2	CSARDHGFGYGYTF	TGCAGTGCTAGAGATCATGGGTTCGGATATGGCTACACCTTC
TRBD2	TRBV5-1	few	TRBJ2-7	CASSTTSGGIGEQYF	TGCGCCAGCAGCACAACTAGCGGCGGTATTGGAGAGCAGTACTTC
-	TRBV11-2	many	TRBJ1-6	CASSLEAGLNSPLHF	TGTGCCAGCAGCTTAGAGGCAGGGCTGAATTCACCCCTCCACTTT
-	TRBV12-3/TRBV12-4	few	TRBJ1-2	CASSFRPGYGYTF	TGTGCCAGCAGTTTTAGACCTGGGTATGGCTACACCTTC